This TCR beta chain was sequenced for a study of type 1 regulatory T cells (dated by TCRdb to about 2021). Looking at the study overall: An in vitro protocol by which a Tr1-enriched, alloantigen-specific CD4 T cell product named T-allo10 was generated was characterized in the study. Patients with hematological malignancies who were receiving allogeneic hematopoietic stem cell transplantation were the group in which T-allo10 was being clinically evaluated. Overall study results and their limits: Tr1 cells showed a more restricted TCR repertoire than non-Tr1 cells, which the study interpreted as alloantigen-induced clonal expansion.

Trimming takes 4 bases off V and 0 bases off J; junction bases not matched to a gene: 1. The CDR1 and CDR2 encoded by the germline V gene are SQVTM and ANQGSEA. Its CDR3 holds 13 amino acids, cysteine through phenylalanine. The only DNA kept is the CDR3, 39 bases in frame from the first base. Notes on this clonotype: The antigen it recognizes is unknown. No per-base quality is available; no much larger clone lies one base away.

For sequencing, an Illumina MiSeq was employed. The raw public data were reprocessed by TCRdb itself: fastp quality trimming at Q25, MiXCR clonotype calling, in-frame beta chains only. Each CDR3 protein gets just one entry, which takes the most common genes and DNA from the rows behind it. The sample table records under 75,000 distinct CDR3 sequences; 20% to 25% of these occur just once. The ten largest clones represent under 8.5% of the sample. The sample comprised cultured type 1 regulatory T (Tr1) cells, either the whole culture or a sorted fraction (not recorded which). Read against the paper, the sample's cell subset or site label means: type 1 regulatory T cells sorted from the T-allo10 product. The chain uses TRBV29-1 and TRBJ1-2, and TRBD1 aligns with 8 junction nucleotides. The origin of this receptor is a human donor in good health. In nucleotide form, the sequence is TGCAGCGTTGGGGACAGGCCTAACTATGGCTACACCTTC. This yields the protein CSVGDRPNYGYTF.